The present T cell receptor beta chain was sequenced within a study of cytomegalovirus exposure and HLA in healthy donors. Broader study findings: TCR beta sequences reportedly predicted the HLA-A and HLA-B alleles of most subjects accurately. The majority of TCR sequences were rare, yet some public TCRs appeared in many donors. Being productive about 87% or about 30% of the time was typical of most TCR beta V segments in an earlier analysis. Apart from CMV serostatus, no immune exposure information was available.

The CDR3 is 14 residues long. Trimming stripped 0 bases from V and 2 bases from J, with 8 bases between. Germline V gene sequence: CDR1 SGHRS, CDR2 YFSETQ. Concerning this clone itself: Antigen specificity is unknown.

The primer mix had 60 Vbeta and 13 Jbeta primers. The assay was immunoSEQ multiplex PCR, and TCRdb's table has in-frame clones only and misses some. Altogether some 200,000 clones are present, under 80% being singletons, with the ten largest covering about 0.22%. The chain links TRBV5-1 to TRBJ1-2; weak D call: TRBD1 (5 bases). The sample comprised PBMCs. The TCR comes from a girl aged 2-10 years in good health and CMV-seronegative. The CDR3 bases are TGCGCCAGCAGCTTGGGACAGCTGAACTATGGCTACACCTTC. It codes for CASSLGQLNYGYTF.